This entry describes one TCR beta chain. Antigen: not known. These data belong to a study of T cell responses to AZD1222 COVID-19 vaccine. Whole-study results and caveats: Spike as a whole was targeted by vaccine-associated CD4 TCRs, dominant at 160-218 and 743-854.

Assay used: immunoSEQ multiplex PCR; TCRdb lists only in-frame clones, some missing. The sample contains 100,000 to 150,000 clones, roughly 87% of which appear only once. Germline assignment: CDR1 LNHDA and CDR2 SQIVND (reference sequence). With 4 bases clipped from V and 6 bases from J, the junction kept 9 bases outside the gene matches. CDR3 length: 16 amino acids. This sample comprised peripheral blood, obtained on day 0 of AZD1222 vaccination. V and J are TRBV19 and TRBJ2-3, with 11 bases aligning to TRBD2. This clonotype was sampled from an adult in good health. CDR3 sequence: CASSKNSGGALDTQYF. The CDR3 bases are TGTGCCAGTAGTAAAAATAGCGGGGGGGCCCTTGATACGCAGTATTTT.